These T cell receptor beta chains were read from a single sample in a study of T cell responses to AZD1222 COVID-19 vaccine. The method was immunoSEQ multiplex PCR; TCRdb's version includes in-frame clones alone and lacks a portion of them. The sample contains 95,000 to 150,000 clones, 92% of which appear only once. Material: peripheral blood, obtained on day 0 of AZD1222 vaccination. The receptors were gathered from an adult in good health. Each CDR3 is given with its conserved first and last residue.

j_gene | v_gene | CDR3aa
TRBJ1-2 | TRBV6-6 | CASSDRGVVYGYTF
TRBJ1-1 | TRBV18 | CASSPPQGLEAFF
TRBJ2-1 | TRBV24-1 | CATGGDRGYNEQFF
TRBJ1-5 | TRBV12-3/TRBV12-4 | CASSSTQGAQHF
TRBJ1-3 | TRBV13 | CASSSDRGSGNTIYF
TRBJ2-2 | TRBV3-1/TRBV3-2 | CASSPHTSGGAGELFF
TRBJ1-1 | TRBV5-1 | CASSLGREGEAFF
TRBJ2-3 | TRBV19 | CASNQGLTDTQYF
TRBJ1-3 | TRBV30 | CAWMGGNSGNTIYF
TRBJ1-3 | TRBV7-2 | CASSLWDSLRNTIYF
TRBJ1-3 | TRBV30 | CAWSQGQSGNTIYF
TRBJ2-1 | TRBV18 | CASSRGTSGGTTSEQFF
TRBJ1-1 | TRBV15 | CATSRDRGDTEAFF
TRBJ2-2 | TRBV11-3 | CASSQDRGHTGELFF
TRBJ1-6 | TRBV11-2 | CASSLASYSPLHF
TRBJ1-1 | TRBV19 | CASSILENTEAFF
TRBJ2-1 | TRBV5-1 | CASSLSRTGGYNEQFF
TRBJ2-1 | TRBV6-5 | CASSYSYRAAYNEQFF
TRBJ2-7 | TRBV6-5 | CASSSWTGSSYEQYF
TRBJ2-2 | TRBV7-9 | CASSPPGTHRYTGELFF
TRBJ2-3 | TRBV27 | CASSILAGGTDTQYF
TRBJ2-1 | TRBV27 | CASSLYGGSRNEQFF
TRBJ1-3 | TRBV4-1 | CASSQEFSTVSSGNTIYF
TRBJ1-1 | TRBV30 | CAWSEGGNTEAFF
TRBJ1-1 | TRBV12-3/TRBV12-4 | CASSLTGQTEAFF
TRBJ1-2 | TRBV5-1 | CASSQGQQHGYTF
TRBJ2-5 | TRBV3-1/TRBV3-2 | CASSPQSVETQYF
TRBJ1-1 | TRBV13 | CASSGRPDTEAFF
TRBJ2-6 | TRBV2 | CASRFSGANVLTF
TRBJ2-1 | TRBV11-3 | CASSLLDRAVNEQFF
TRBJ1-2 | TRBV3-1/TRBV3-2 | CASSQSAGAVDYGYTF
TRBJ1-2 | TRBV5-5 | CASGEQGARIGTF
TRBJ1-2 | TRBV5-6 | CASSFSLLGYTF
TRBJ2-7 | TRBV5-4 | CASSLGGQGAGEQYF